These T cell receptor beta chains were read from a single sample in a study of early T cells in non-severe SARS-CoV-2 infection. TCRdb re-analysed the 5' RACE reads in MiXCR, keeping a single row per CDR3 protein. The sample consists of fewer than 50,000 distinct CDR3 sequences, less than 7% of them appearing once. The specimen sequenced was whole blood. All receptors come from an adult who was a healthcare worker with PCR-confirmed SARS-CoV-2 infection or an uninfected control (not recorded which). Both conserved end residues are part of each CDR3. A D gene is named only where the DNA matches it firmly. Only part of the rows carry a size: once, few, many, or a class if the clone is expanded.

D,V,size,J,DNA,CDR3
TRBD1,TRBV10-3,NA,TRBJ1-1,TGTGCCATCTGTGGGACAGAAAACACTGAAGCTTTCTTT,CAICGTENTEAFF
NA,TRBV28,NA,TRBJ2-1,TGTGCCAGCAGCCCTAAGGGGCCGGGGGGCGGCTCCTACAATGAGCAGTTCTTC,CASSPKGPGGGSYNEQFF
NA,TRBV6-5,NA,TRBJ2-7,TGTGCCAGCAGTTACGGCGCGGGCAGTGACGAGCAGTACTTC,CASSYGAGSDEQYF
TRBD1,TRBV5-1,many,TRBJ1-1,TGCGCCAGCAGCTCACAGGGGGTGAACACTGAAGCTTTCTTT,CASSSQGVNTEAFF
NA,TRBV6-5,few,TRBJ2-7,TGTGCCAGCAGTTACTCTGGCTCTTCATTCACCTACGAGCAGTACTTC,CASSYSGSSFTYEQYF
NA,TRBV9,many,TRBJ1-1,TGTGCCAGCAGCGCGGGAGGGTCTGAAGCTTTCTTT,CASSAGGSEAFF
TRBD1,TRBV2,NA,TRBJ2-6,TGTGCCAGCAGTTTACAGGGGACTGGGGCCAACGTCCTGACTTTC,CASSLQGTGANVLTF
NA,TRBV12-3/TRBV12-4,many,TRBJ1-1,TGTGCCAGCAGCTACACGGGACACACTGAAGCTTTCTTT,CASSYTGHTEAFF
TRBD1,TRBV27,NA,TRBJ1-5,TGTGCCAGCAGTATGACAGGGGCCAGCAATCAGCCCCAGCATTTT,CASSMTGASNQPQHF
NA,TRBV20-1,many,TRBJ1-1,TGCAGTGCTAGAGGAAGGGTAGGTGAAGCTTTCTTT,CSARGRVGEAFF
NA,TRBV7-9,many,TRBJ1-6,TGTGCCAGCAGCTTAGCCCATTCACCCCTCCACTTT,CASSLAHSPLHF
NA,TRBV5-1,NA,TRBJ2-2,TGCGCCAGCAGCCCGACCTCCAACAGGCTCACCGGGGAGCTGTTTTTT,CASSPTSNRLTGELFF
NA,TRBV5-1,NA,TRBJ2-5,TGCGCCAGCAGCTTGAGGGTAGAAGAGACCCAGTACTTC,CASSLRVEETQYF
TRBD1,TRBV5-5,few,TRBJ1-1,TGTGCCAGCAGCCCTAGGACAGGGGTGAACACTGAAGCTTTCTTT,CASSPRTGVNTEAFF
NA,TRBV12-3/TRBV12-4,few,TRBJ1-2,TGTGCCAGCAGCGAGGACACGGCAGGGGACTATGGCTACACCTTC,CASSEDTAGDYGYTF